The following is a TCR beta chain sequence with its context. This record belongs to a study of blood T cells in healthy people across ages. Using a J-beta primer mix together with a sample-barcoded 5' primer, a second PCR was run for roughly 7 to 12 cycles. Via MiXCR, TCRdb re-called the 5' RACE reads, giving one row per CDR3 protein. The data hold fewer than 900,000 distinct CDR3 sequences, with about 42% observed a single time. Germline V gives CDR1 SGHTA, CDR2 FQGNSA. The CDR3 length is 16 residues. Trimming removed 2 bases from V and 7 bases from J; junction bases left unmatched: 11. Sequenced sample: blood. The sequence was collected from a woman aged 55-70 years in good health. The chain has TRBV7-2 and TRBJ2-1; 7 nucleotides agree with TRBD1. CDR3 in amino acids: CASSLLGQGVGNEQFF. Here the CDR3 DNA reads TGTGCCAGCAGCTTACTGGGTCAGGGGGTGGGTAATGAGCAGTTCTTC.